This T cell receptor (beta chain) was sequenced for a study of CD8 T cells in Susac syndrome (dated by TCRdb to the late 2010s). Concerning the study at large: Whether CD8+ T cell activation and differentiation in Susac syndrome was antigen driven was tested using repertoire sequencing. The clonality of the CD8+ T cell repertoire was compared across approximately 12 healthy donors, some 14 Susac syndrome patients and under 18 multiple sclerosis patients.

At the junction V is shortened by 3 bases and J by 7 bases; bases outside the gene matches: 6. The CDR3 contains 15 residues, cysteine and phenylalanine counted. Only the CDR3 part of the read is kept: 45 bases, read in frame from the first base. Sequences LGHDT (CDR1) and YNNKEL (CDR2) are obtained from the germline V gene (reference sequence). Notes on this clonotype: The antigen it binds to is not known. Base-call qualities are not available, and no considerably larger clone is one nucleotide away.

Peripheral blood CD8+ and CD4+ T cells from healthy donors, Susac syndrome patients and multiple sclerosis patients were profiled by high-throughput TCR beta sequencing. Treatment-naive patients with stable or active relapsing-remitting disease fulfilling revised McDonald criteria were used as multiple sclerosis controls. Bulk CD8+ and CD4+ T cells were purified by magnetic negative isolation, whereas CD8+ TEMRA cells were enriched by FACS. Blood was collected in EDTA tubes and processed within 24 hours, with PBMCs isolated through density gradient centrifugation. PBMCs intended for TCR sequencing were cryopreserved in liquid nitrogen and were subsequently thawed in a 37 degrees C water bath. Purity of sorted or isolated CD4+, CD8+ and CD8+ TEMRA cells was at least 90%. Overall results and qualifications from the work: The TCR sequencing and HLA analysis was acknowledged to have included a relatively small number of individuals.

RNA was extracted using the RNeasy kit, and roughly 0.5 to 1 microgram was reverse transcribed with random hexamers. The immunoSEQ multiplex PCR assay, which covers 54 Vbeta and 13 Jbeta segments, was used to amplify TCR beta CDR3 regions. To correct PCR amplification bias, a synthetic template baseline was used for both primer optimization and computational correction. As for how the authors treated the data: Reads were annotated to V, D and J genes according to IMGT and were analyzed with immunoSEQ Analyzer, with only productive sequences retained. Clonality was computed as one minus Shannon entropy normalized by log2 of the number of productive unique sequences. For each patient and control, public and private clones were evaluated within the 100 most prevalent clones. Susac-specific clones were defined as absent from healthy and MS cohorts, roughly 1,100 published viral clones and other ImmuneACCESS disease sequences. TCRdb's own reprocessing of the public reads used fastp at Q25 and MiXCR and kept productive beta chains. Every CDR3 protein is listed once, alongside the most common genes and DNA of its rows. TCRdb's processing, not the authors', yielded these V and J calls. The sample contains 350,000 to 550,000 distinct CDR3 sequences, approximately 89% of them found a single time. The top ten clonotypes cover approximately 0.11% of the sample.

The clonotype comes from a human donor with multiple sclerosis. Here the chain combines TRBV3-1 and TRBJ1-3; 10 central bases correspond to TRBD1. Material for sequencing was CD8+ T cells from PBMCs. The DNA sequence reads TGTGCCAGCAGCCAGGAGAGGGGACAGGGGAACACCATATATTTT. Its translation is CASSQERGQGNTIYF.